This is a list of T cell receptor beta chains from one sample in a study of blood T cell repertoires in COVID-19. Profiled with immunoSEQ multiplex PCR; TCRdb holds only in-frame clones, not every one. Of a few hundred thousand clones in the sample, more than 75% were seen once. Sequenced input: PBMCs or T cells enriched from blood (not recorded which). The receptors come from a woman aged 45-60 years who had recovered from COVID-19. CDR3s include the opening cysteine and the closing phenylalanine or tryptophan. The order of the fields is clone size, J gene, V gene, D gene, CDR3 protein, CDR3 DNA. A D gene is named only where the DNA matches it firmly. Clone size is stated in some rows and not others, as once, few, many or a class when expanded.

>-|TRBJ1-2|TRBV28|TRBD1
CASSLDWQGAFNHTF
TGTGCCAGCAGTCTCGATTGGCAGGGGGCGTTTAACCACACCTTC
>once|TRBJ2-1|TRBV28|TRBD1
CASSLLGQGYNEQFF
TGTGCCAGCAGTTTATTGGGACAGGGTTACAATGAGCAGTTCTTC
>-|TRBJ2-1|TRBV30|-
CAWSVRGAVQFNEQFF
TGTGCCTGGAGTGTTCGGGGGGCAGTCCAGTTCAATGAGCAGTTCTTC
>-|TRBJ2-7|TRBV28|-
CASSTYLATYEQYF
TGTGCCAGCAGCACTTATCTAGCGACCTACGAGCAGTACTTC
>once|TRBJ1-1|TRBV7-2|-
CASSLVIATEAFF
TGTGCCAGCAGCTTAGTTATAGCCACTGAAGCTTTCTTT
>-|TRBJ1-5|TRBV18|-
CASSPAFSRQEASPQHF
TGTGCCAGCTCACCGGCTTTCTCACGACAGGAGGCCTCGCCCCAGCATTTT
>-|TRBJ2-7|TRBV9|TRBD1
CASSPTGVEQYF
TGTGCCAGCAGCCCGACAGGGGTCGAGCAGTACTTC
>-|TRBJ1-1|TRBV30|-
CAYYRGTVNTEAFF
TGTGCCTACTACCGCGGGACGGTGAACACTGAAGCTTTCTTT
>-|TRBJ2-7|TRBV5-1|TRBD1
CASSFSTGGSYEQYF
TGCGCCAGCAGCTTTTCGACAGGGGGCTCCTACGAGCAGTACTTC
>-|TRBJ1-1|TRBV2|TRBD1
CASRSRTGGLTEAFF
TGTGCCAGCAGAAGTAGGACAGGGGGCCTTACCGAAGCTTTCTTT
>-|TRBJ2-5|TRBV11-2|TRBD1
CASSLGGTGEETQYF
TGTGCCAGCAGCTTAGGAGGGACAGGGGAAGAGACCCAGTACTTC
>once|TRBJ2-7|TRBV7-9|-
CASSSRTGSVEQYF
TGTGCCAGCAGCTCGAGGACGGGATCGGTAGAGCAGTACTTC
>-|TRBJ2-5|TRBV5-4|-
CASRLVGDGETQYF
TGTGCCAGCAGATTAGTGGGAGACGGAGAGACCCAGTACTTC
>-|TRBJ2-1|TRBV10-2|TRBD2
CASKGGGNEQFF
TGCGCCAGCAAGGGCGGGGGAAATGAGCAGTTCTTC
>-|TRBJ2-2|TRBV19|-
CASSIDRTRSRELFF
TGTGCCAGTAGTATAGATCGAACGAGGAGCCGGGAGCTGTTTTTT
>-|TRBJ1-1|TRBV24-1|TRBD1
CATSDSRTGGISEAFF
TGTGCCACCAGTGATTCACGGACAGGGGGCATATCTGAAGCTTTCTTT
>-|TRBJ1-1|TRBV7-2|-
CASSFLDNTEAFF
TGTGCCAGCAGCTTTCTGGACAATACTGAAGCTTTCTTT
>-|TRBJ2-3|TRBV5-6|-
CASSLYLRGTDTQYF
TGTGCCAGCAGCTTGTACCTCAGGGGCACAGATACGCAGTATTTT
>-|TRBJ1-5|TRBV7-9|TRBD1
CASSPETGQGSNQPQHF
TGTGCCAGCTCACCCGAGACGGGACAGGGTAGCAATCAGCCCCAGCATTTT
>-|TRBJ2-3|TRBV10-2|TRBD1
CASSEFGTGGRDTQYF
TGCGCCAGCAGTGAGTTTGGGACAGGGGGTCGAGATACGCAGTATTTT
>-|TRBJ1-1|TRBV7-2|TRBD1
CASSTQGGNTEAFF
TGTGCCAGCAGCACCCAGGGGGGGAACACTGAAGCTTTCTTT
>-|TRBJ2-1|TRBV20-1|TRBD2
CSASPYRASGVSEQFF
TGCAGTGCTAGTCCCTACCGGGCTAGCGGGGTGAGTGAGCAGTTCTTC
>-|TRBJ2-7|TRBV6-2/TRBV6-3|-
CASGQQGGEQYF
TGTGCCAGCGGCCAACAGGGTGGCGAGCAGTACTTC
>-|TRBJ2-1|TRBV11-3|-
CASSLGVKGVSSYNEQFF
TGTGCCAGCAGCTTGGGGGTCAAGGGGGTCTCATCCTACAATGAGCAGTTCTTC
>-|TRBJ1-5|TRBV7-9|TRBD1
CASSKDRVGNQPQHF
TGTGCCAGCAGCAAAGACAGGGTTGGCAATCAGCCCCAGCATTTT
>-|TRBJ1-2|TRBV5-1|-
CASSIGTNYGYTF
TGCGCCAGCAGCATCGGGACTAACTATGGCTACACCTTC
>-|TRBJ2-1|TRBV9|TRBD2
CASSVGSGTSSHEQFF
TGTGCCAGCAGCGTAGGCTCGGGGACTAGTAGCCATGAGCAGTTCTTC
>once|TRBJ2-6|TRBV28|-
CASGANRFKLSGANVLTF
TGTGCCAGCGGAGCGAACCGATTTAAGCTCTCTGGGGCCAACGTCCTGACTTTC
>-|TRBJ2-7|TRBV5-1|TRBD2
CASSSRLAGGNEQYF
TGCGCCAGCAGCTCGAGACTAGCGGGAGGGAACGAGCAGTACTTC
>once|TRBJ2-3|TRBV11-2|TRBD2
CASSPGLASSTDTQYF
TGTGCCAGCAGCCCCGGACTAGCTTCTAGCACAGATACGCAGTATTTT
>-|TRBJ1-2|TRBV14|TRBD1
CASSRDDRGRDGYTF
TGTGCCAGCAGCCGCGACGACAGGGGGCGGGATGGCTACACCTTC
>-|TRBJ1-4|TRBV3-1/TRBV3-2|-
CASSHLQRGEFRGLFF
TGTGCCAGCAGCCATCTTCAGCGGGGGGAATTTAGAGGACTGTTTTTT
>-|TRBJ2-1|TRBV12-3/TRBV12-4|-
CASSFSGPPFF
TGTGCCAGCAGTTTCAGCGGCCCCCCGTTCTTC
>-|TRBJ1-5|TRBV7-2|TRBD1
CASSSRNDRGSQPQHF
TGTGCCAGCAGCTCCAGGAATGACAGGGGGTCTCAGCCCCAGCATTTT
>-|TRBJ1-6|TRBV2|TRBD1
CASRTRDSRIHPLHF
TGTGCCAGCAGAACAAGGGACAGCCGGATTCACCCCCTCCACTTT
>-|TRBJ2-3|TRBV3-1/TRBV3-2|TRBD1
CASSRRDRSTDTQYF
TGTGCCAGCAGCCGCCGGGACAGGAGCACAGATACGCAGTATTTT
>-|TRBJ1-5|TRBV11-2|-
CASSLDPLGNQPQHF
TGTGCCAGCAGCTTAGATCCCCTCGGCAATCAGCCCCAGCATTTT
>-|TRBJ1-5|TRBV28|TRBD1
CASSRDSLSQPQHF
TGTGCCAGCAGCCGGGACAGCCTTAGTCAGCCCCAGCATTTT
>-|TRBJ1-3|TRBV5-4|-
CASSLQIGNTIYF
TGTGCCAGCAGCTTACAGATTGGAAACACCATATATTTT
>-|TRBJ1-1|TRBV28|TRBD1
CASSFRDRDEAFF
TGTGCCAGCAGTTTCCGGGACAGGGATGAAGCTTTCTTT
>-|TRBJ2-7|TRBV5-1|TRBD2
CASNPGTSIAYEQYF
TGCGCCAGTAATCCCGGGACTAGCATCGCCTACGAGCAGTACTTC
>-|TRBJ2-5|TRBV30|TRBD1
CAWMPRGTGVSETQYF
TGTGCCTGGATGCCCCGCGGGACAGGGGTTTCAGAGACCCAGTACTTC
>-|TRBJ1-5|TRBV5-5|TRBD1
CASALQGADGNQPQHF
TGTGCCAGCGCCCTGCAGGGGGCGGATGGCAATCAGCCCCAGCATTTT
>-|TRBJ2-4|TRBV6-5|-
CASIGSFQGIQYF
TGTGCCAGCATCGGTAGCTTTCAGGGCATTCAGTACTTC
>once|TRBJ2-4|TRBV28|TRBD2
CASSLPTSPGPIQYF
TGTGCCAGCAGTCTCCCGACTAGCCCCGGTCCCATTCAGTACTTC
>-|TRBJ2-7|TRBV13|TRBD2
CASSPRERGPSYEQYF
TGTGCCAGCAGCCCCCGGGAGCGGGGACCCTCCTACGAGCAGTACTTC
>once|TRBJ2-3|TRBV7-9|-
CASSFGGNSDTQYF
TGTGCCAGCAGCTTTGGAGGTAACTCAGATACGCAGTATTTT
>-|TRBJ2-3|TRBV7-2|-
CASSLQGMLWYF
TGTGCCAGCAGCTTACAGGGAATGTTGTGGTATTTT
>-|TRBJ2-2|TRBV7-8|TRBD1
CASRPLKDRVPGELFF
TGTGCCAGCAGACCCCTTAAAGACAGGGTACCCGGGGAGCTGTTTTTT
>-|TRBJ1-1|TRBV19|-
CASSIAGLATEAFF
TGTGCCAGTAGTATAGCAGGGTTGGCGACTGAAGCTTTCTTT
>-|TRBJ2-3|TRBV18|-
CASSPSEIGYTDTQYF
TGTGCCAGCTCACCATCAGAAATCGGGTACACAGATACGCAGTATTTT
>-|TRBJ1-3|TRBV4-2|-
CASSYSTASGNTIYF
TGTGCCAGCAGCTACAGTACAGCCTCTGGAAACACCATATATTTT
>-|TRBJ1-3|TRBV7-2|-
CASSLGQGFSGNTIYF
TGTGCCAGCAGCTTAGGTCAGGGCTTCTCTGGAAACACCATATATTTT
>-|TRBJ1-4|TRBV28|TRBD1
CASSGGGQGSYKLFF
TGTGCCAGCAGTGGGGGGGGACAGGGTTCGTACAAACTGTTTTTT
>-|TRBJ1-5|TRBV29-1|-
CSVSGGDGQPQHF
TGCAGCGTTAGCGGGGGGGACGGGCAGCCCCAGCATTTT
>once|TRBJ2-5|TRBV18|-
CASSRGVQETQYF
TGTGCCAGCTCACGAGGAGTCCAAGAGACCCAGTACTTC